In this sample, the clone carrying this T cell receptor (beta chain) is medium-sized (0.01 to 0.1%). Its target is not known. This sample was taken from a study of persistence of HIV-infected CD4 T cells. The libraries were made with immunoSEQ version 4 in survey mode. Generated by immunoSEQ multiplex PCR, the TCRdb table keeps only in-frame clones and is missing some. The sample has over 15,000 clones, more than 55% seen once. Overlapping HIV-1 Gag 15-mer peptides at about 1 ug per peptide per mL were used. Responding CD4+ T cells were sorted by upregulation of both CD40 ligand and CD69. Stimulated PBMCs had first been depleted of CD8+ T cells. This CDR3 contains 14 residues. The germline V gene has CDR1 LGHDT and CDR2 YNNKEL (reference sequence). Trimming removed 3 bases from V and 7 bases from J, with 10 bases in between. Study conclusions and caveats: The rare CMV-responding cells with HIV-1 proviruses were not separately TCR-sequenced.

The J gene is TRBJ1-6, the V gene TRBV3-1 (or the pseudogene TRBV3-2); a weak D match, TRBD1 (5 bases). This receptor was taken from an adult woman with HIV who was CMV-seropositive. The sample in question was CD4+ T cells sorted from PBMCs after approximately 19-hour stimulation, obtained from a patient who received antiretroviral therapy. The CDR3 coding sequence is TGTGCCAGCAGCCACAGGGCCCGAAATTCACCCCTCCACTTT. It codes for CASSHRARNSPLHF.